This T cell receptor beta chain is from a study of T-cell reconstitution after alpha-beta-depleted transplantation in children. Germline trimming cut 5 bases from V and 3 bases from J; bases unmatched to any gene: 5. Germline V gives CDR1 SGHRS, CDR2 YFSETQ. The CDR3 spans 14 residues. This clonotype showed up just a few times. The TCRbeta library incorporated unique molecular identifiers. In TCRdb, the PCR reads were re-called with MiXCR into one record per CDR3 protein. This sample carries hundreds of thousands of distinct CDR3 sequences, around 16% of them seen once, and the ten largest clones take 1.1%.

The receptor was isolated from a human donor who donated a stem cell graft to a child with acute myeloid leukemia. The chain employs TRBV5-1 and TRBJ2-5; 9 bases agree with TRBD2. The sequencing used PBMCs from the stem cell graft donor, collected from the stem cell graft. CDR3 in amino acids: CASSSGLAEETQYF. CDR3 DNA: TGCGCCAGCAGTTCGGGACTAGCCGAAGAGACCCAGTACTTC.